Presented here are 23 T cell receptor beta chains from one specimen sequenced in a study of T cells in narcolepsy. Clones were read by immunoSEQ multiplex PCR, and TCRdb kept only the in-frame ones, dropping some. Of about 27,000 clones listed, 75% to 85% are singletons. The sequenced sample was CD45RA- memory CD4+ T cells from PBMCs. These TCRs come from a human donor with narcolepsy.

This clone was seen a handful of times. This chain uses TRBV2 with TRBJ2-1, with D perhaps matching TRBD2 (5 bases). In germline, CDR1 is SNHLY, CDR2 FYNNEI. V shed 4 bases and J shed 5 bases, with 9 bases lying between them. The CDR3 spans 13 residues. CDR3 loop: CASSVEAHNEQFF. The CDR3 DNA reads as TGTGCCAGCAGTGTGGAGGCCCACAATGAGCAGTTCTTC.

The chain recombines TRBV18 with TRBJ1-5; maybe TRBD1 (5 bases). Trimming cost V 5 bases and J 0 bases, with 20 bases left between them. CDR1 is KGHSH and CDR2 is LQKENI in the germline V gene. The CDR3 runs to 18 residues. As DNA, the CDR3 is TGTGCCAGCTCAGGGTCCCGGGACCGGGACTATAGCAATCAGCCCCAGCATTTT. Amino acids: CASSGSRDRDYSNQPQHF.

This sequence joins TRBV27 and TRBJ2-2, with D perhaps assigned TRBD1 or TRBD2 (5 bases each). The germline gives CDR1 MNHEY, CDR2 SMNVEV (reference sequence). Trimming removed 7 bases at V and 2 bases at J, with 17 bases between. The CDR3 sequence is 16 residues long. The CDR3 here is CASTRTRDGNTGELFF. The DNA of the CDR3 is TGTGCCAGCACCAGAACCCGGGACGGTAACACCGGGGAGCTGTTTTTT.

The chain has TRBV25-1 and TRBJ1-2, with D tentatively TRBD1 (5 bases). This CDR3 has 13 residues. The germline CDR1 and CDR2 sequences are MGHDK and SYGVNS. V was cut by 8 bases and J by 2 bases, with 12 bases left in between. The DNA for the CDR3 is TGTGCCAGCTCTCGGGGGGGAAACTATGGCTACACCTTC. This codes for CASSRGGNYGYTF.

This sequence joins TRBV6-5 and TRBJ2-5, with D hard to call. This CDR3 has 14 residues. The V end was cut by 6 bases, the J end by 3 bases, with 14 bases between. Germline CDR1 and CDR2: MNHEY and SVGAGI. CDR3 nucleotides: TGTGCCAGCAGACGCAGACTTTACAAAGAGACCCAGTACTTC. It codes for CASRRRLYKETQYF.

This clone was detected only a few times. V and J are TRBV27 and TRBJ1-3; D is perhaps TRBD1 (5 bases). Trimming stripped 0 bases from V and 1 base from J, with 7 bases between. Germline V CDR1 and CDR2: MNHEY, SMNVEV (reference sequence). The CDR3 totals 15 residues. The CDR3 sequence: CASSLSGESGNTIYF. CDR3 DNA: TGTGCCAGCAGTTTATCAGGGGAGTCTGGAAACACCATATATTTT.

This clone was detected a few times. V usage is TRBV7-9 and J usage is TRBJ1-3; D remains unclear. The V end was cut by 3 bases, the J end by 4 bases, with 7 bases between. This CDR3 contains 13 residues. CDR1 and CDR2 (germline): SEHNR, FQNEAQ (reference sequence). CDR3: CASSLRKGNTIYF. The DNA of the CDR3 is TGTGCCAGCAGCTTGAGGAAGGGAAACACCATATATTTT.

This chain links TRBV12-2 with TRBJ2-3; the D segment call TRBD2 is taken from the table without a DNA check. TRBV12-2 is reported as a pseudogene. The CDR3 runs 19 residues. CDR3 residues: CASRPPWRDCRESTDTQYF. CDR3 bases: TGTGCAAGTCGCCCCCCCTGGCGGGACTGCCGGGAAAGCACAGATACGCAGTATTTT.

The chain joins TRBV21-1 to TRBJ2-5. TRBV21-1 is classified as a pseudogene. The CDR3 sequence is 12 residues long. The CDR3 loop is CASSRPDETQYF. The CDR3 DNA reads as TGTGCCAGCAGCCGCCCGGATGAGACCCAGTACTTC.

This rearrangement joins TRBV29-1 to TRBJ1-1; D is unclear. Trimming pared 2 bases from V and 3 bases from J, leaving 10 bases between. CDR3 length: 13 amino acids. CDR1 is SQVTM, CDR2 ANQGSEA, per germline. The CDR3 sequence: CSVELVRHTEAFF. The CDR3 DNA reads TGCAGCGTTGAACTCGTCCGCCACACTGAAGCTTTCTTT.

This chain joins TRBV10-3 and TRBJ2-3; D gene unclear. The CDR3 is 15 residues long. In germline, CDR1 is ENHRY, CDR2 SYGVKD. V dropped 1 base and J dropped 5 bases, with 13 bases sitting between them. CDR3 residues: CAISELESIRDTQYF. DNA of the CDR3: TGTGCCATCAGTGAGTTGGAGAGTATCAGAGATACGCAGTATTTT.

This rearrangement joins TRBV30 to TRBJ2-7; 9 bases align to TRBD1. Germline loops: CDR1 GTSNPN, CDR2 SVGIG (reference sequence). V gave up 5 bases and J gave up 3 bases; unmatched junction bases: 11. This CDR3 comprises 15 residues. DNA of the CDR3: TGTGCCTGGGGATCAATGGGACAGGGCGGCTACGAGCAGTACTTC. Translating gives CAWGSMGQGGYEQYF. The full variable domain, its missing parts supplied by reference TRBV30 and TRBJ2-7, is SQTIHQWPATLVQPVGSPLSLECTVEGTSNPNLYWYRQAAGRGLQLLFYSVGIGQISSEVPQNLSASRPQDRQFILSSKKLLLSDSGFYLCAWGSMGQGGYEQYFGPGTRLTVT.

The chain combines TRBV7-2 with TRBJ2-7; D unclear. V shed 1 base and J shed 0 bases, with 7 bases lying between them. The germline V gene encodes CDR1 SGHTA and CDR2 FQGNSA. The CDR3 sequence is 14 residues long. CDR3 bases: TGTGCCAGCAGCTTAGTTGTCAGCTCCTACGAGCAGTACTTC. This translates into CASSLVVSSYEQYF.

This clone turned up a few times. The chain joins TRBV7-9 to TRBJ1-1; D remains ambiguous. The germline V and J ends were trimmed by 3 bases and 1 base, with 6 bases remaining between them. There are 13 residues in the CDR3. Germline V CDR1 and CDR2: SEHNR, FQNEAQ (reference sequence). This chain's CDR3 is CASSLPGNTEAFF. In nucleotides, the CDR3 is TGTGCCAGCAGCTTGCCAGGGAACACTGAAGCTTTCTTT.

This clone was recorded only once. The V gene is TRBV19, the J gene TRBJ1-1; perhaps TRBD1 as D (5 bases). The CDR3 spans 14 residues. Germline V gene lookup returns CDR1 LNHDA and CDR2 SQIVND (reference sequence). V lost 2 bases to trimming and J lost 4 bases, with 11 bases between them. CDR3 coding DNA: TGTGCCAGTAGTATAACCCCAACAGGCACTGAAGCTTTCTTT. Amino acid sequence: CASSITPTGTEAFF.

CDR3 residues: CASSPPGQGTYEQYF. The CDR3 region has the DNA TGTGCCAGCTCACCACCGGGACAGGGGACCTACGAGCAGTACTTC. The chain combines TRBV18 with TRBJ2-7, with 10 bases that match TRBD1. The CDR3 runs to 15 residues. V was clipped by 0 bases and J by 2 bases; unmatched bases: 1. CDR1 and CDR2 from the germline V gene are KGHSH and LQKENI.

The chain recombines TRBV7-9 with TRBJ1-6; 9 bases match TRBD1. J was trimmed by 5 bases and V by 5 bases; bases with no gene match: 4. Germline CDR1 and CDR2: SEHNR and FQNEAQ (reference sequence). The CDR3 runs to 15 residues. CDR3 bases: TGTGCCAGCAGCCGAGGGGACAGGGATAATTCACCCCTCCACTTT. This gives the protein CASSRGDRDNSPLHF.

This sequence joins TRBV7-9 and TRBJ2-3, with TRBD2 matching 12 bases. Germline V lookup: CDR1 SEHNR, CDR2 FQNEAQ (reference sequence). V trimming: 5 bases; J trimming: 4 bases; junction bases outside the gene matches: 7. The CDR3 has 16 amino acids. The DNA of the CDR3 is TGTGCCAGCAGCCCCCGGACTAGCGGGGACTCAGATACGCAGTATTTT. Translation: CASSPRTSGDSDTQYF.

The chain joins TRBV18 to TRBJ2-2; D is undetermined. Germline V gene lookup returns CDR1 KGHSH and CDR2 LQKENI. V was shortened by 0 bases and J by 3 bases, with 5 bases between the two germline ends. There are 14 residues in the CDR3. The CDR3 DNA reads TGTGCCAGCTCACCACCACATGACACCGGGGAGCTGTTTTTT. It yields the protein CASSPPHDTGELFF.

This rearrangement joins TRBV2 to TRBJ2-5; 10 bases line up with TRBD1. V was clipped by 8 bases and J by 4 bases; unmatched bases: 7. The CDR3 consists of 14 residues. Per the germline V gene, CDR1 is SNHLY and CDR2 is FYNNEI. The CDR3 loop is CASVVDRGPETQYF. Here the CDR3 DNA reads TGTGCCAGCGTCGTCGACAGGGGGCCAGAGACCCAGTACTTC.

This chain joins TRBV19 and TRBJ1-1, with unresolved D. Trimming left V 2 bases short and J 1 base short, with 14 bases between. Germline V gene lookup returns CDR1 LNHDA and CDR2 SQIVND (reference sequence). The CDR3 length is 16 residues. CDR3: CASSIKRRLTNTEAFF. The CDR3 coding sequence is TGTGCCAGTAGTATAAAACGCCGGCTTACGAACACTGAAGCTTTCTTT.

The rearrangement joins TRBV10-3 to TRBJ2-7; 9 bases match TRBD1. V gave up 4 bases and J gave up 9 bases; unmatched junction bases: 10. The V gene's germline CDR1 is ENHRY and CDR2 SYGVKD. This CDR3 spans 14 amino acids. CDR3 DNA: TGTGCCATCAGTGGGACAGGGGACCTTGGGGGGCAGTACTTC. Its translation: CAISGTGDLGGQYF.

J is TRBJ2-7 and V is TRBV15, with 9 bases that match TRBD1. Per germline, CDR1 LNHNV and CDR2 YYDKDF (reference sequence). Losses at the gene ends were 0 bases for V and 2 bases for J; bases not matched to a gene: 2. The CDR3 has 15 amino acids. CDR3 region: CATSRDGTGTYEQYF. The CDR3 DNA reads as TGTGCCACCAGCAGAGATGGGACAGGGACCTACGAGCAGTACTTC.